The rows below give T cell receptor beta chains drawn from one sample of a study of blood T cells in healthy people across ages. TCRdb re-called the 5' RACE reads through MiXCR, storing one row per CDR3 protein. The sample lists hundreds of thousands of distinct CDR3 sequences, 58% occurring once. What was sequenced was blood. These receptors were collected from a man aged 25-45 years in good health. Both conserved end residues are part of each CDR3. D genes are given only for firm matches. Not all rows give a size; the values are once, few, many and, for expanded clones, a class.

V gene: TRBV3-1; clone size: NA; J gene: TRBJ2-1; D gene: NA; CDR3 DNA: TGTGCCAGCAGCCAAGTCCGACACGGGGATGAGCAGTTCTTC; CDR3 protein: CASSQVRHGDEQFF
V gene: TRBV4-3; clone size: NA; J gene: TRBJ2-1; D gene: NA; CDR3 DNA: TGCGCCAGCAGCCCCAACAGCGGAAGCTCCTACAATGAGCAGTTCTTC; CDR3 protein: CASSPNSGSSYNEQFF
V gene: TRBV20-1; clone size: NA; J gene: TRBJ2-1; D gene: NA; CDR3 DNA: TGCAGTGGGTCCCCGCTGGGCGAACCCTACAATGAGCAGTTCTTC; CDR3 protein: CSGSPLGEPYNEQFF
V gene: TRBV2; clone size: NA; J gene: TRBJ1-5; D gene: NA; CDR3 DNA: TGCGCCAGCAAAACAGAGTACGATGCCCAGCATTTT; CDR3 protein: CASKTEYDAQHF
V gene: TRBV6-1; clone size: NA; J gene: TRBJ2-5; D gene: NA; CDR3 DNA: TGTGCCAGCAGTGGAAGGTGGAAATTGGGGCAAGAGACCCAGTACTTC; CDR3 protein: CASSGRWKLGQETQYF
V gene: TRBV27; clone size: NA; J gene: TRBJ2-4; D gene: TRBD2; CDR3 DNA: TGTGCCAGCGCAAGGGAGGGCGGAAACATTCAGTACTTC; CDR3 protein: CASAREGGNIQYF
V gene: TRBV11-2; clone size: NA; J gene: TRBJ2-1; D gene: NA; CDR3 DNA: TGTGCCAGCAGCTTGGCCGGGGCGACCAATGAGCAGTTCTTC; CDR3 protein: CASSLAGATNEQFF
V gene: TRBV5-1; clone size: NA; J gene: TRBJ2-3; D gene: NA; CDR3 DNA: TGCGCCAGCAGAAGGGGTCTGTGGGGAGATACGCAGTATTTT; CDR3 protein: CASRRGLWGDTQYF
V gene: TRBV7-9; clone size: NA; J gene: TRBJ2-4; D gene: TRBD2; CDR3 DNA: TGTGCCAGCAGCGTAACAGCGGGGGGGCGAAATGAGCAGTACTTC; CDR3 protein: CASSVTAGGRNEQYF
V gene: TRBV7-2; clone size: NA; J gene: TRBJ1-1; D gene: NA; CDR3 DNA: TGTGCCAGCAGCTTAGGGGCAGAGGGGATGAACACTGAAGCTTTCTTT; CDR3 protein: CASSLGAEGMNTEAFF
V gene: TRBV29-1; clone size: NA; J gene: TRBJ2-3; D gene: TRBD2; CDR3 DNA: TGCAGCGTAGCCTTAGCGGGGGGCGCTGATACGCAGTATTTT; CDR3 protein: CSVALAGGADTQYF
V gene: TRBV4-1; clone size: NA; J gene: TRBJ2-7; D gene: TRBD2; CDR3 DNA: TGCGCCAGCAGCAAGACTAGCGATCCCTACGAGCAGTACTTC; CDR3 protein: CASSKTSDPYEQYF
V gene: TRBV20-1; clone size: NA; J gene: TRBJ2-7; D gene: NA; CDR3 DNA: TGCAGTGCCCCTTCTCACAGGTCTACCTACGAGCAGTACTTC; CDR3 protein: CSAPSHRSTYEQYF
V gene: TRBV27; clone size: NA; J gene: TRBJ2-7; D gene: NA; CDR3 DNA: TGTGCCAGCAGTTTGAAGGGACCGGGACCCAACTCCTACGAGCAGTACTTC; CDR3 protein: CASSLKGPGPNSYEQYF
V gene: TRBV7-9; clone size: NA; J gene: TRBJ2-7; D gene: NA; CDR3 DNA: TGTGCCAGCAGCTTGGGGGGCATGGGAGAGCAGTACTTC; CDR3 protein: CASSLGGMGEQYF
V gene: TRBV29-1; clone size: many; J gene: TRBJ1-2; D gene: NA; CDR3 DNA: TGCAGCGTTGAGGGGGTTGATGGCTACACCTTC; CDR3 protein: CSVEGVDGYTF
V gene: TRBV7-9; clone size: NA; J gene: TRBJ2-3; D gene: NA; CDR3 DNA: TGTGCCAGCAGTTTCCCCGAACAGGGTACAGATACGCAGTATTTT; CDR3 protein: CASSFPEQGTDTQYF
V gene: TRBV2; clone size: NA; J gene: TRBJ2-1; D gene: TRBD2; CDR3 DNA: TGTGCCAGCAGGCCCGCGGGAGGATACTTCAATGAGCAGTTCTTC; CDR3 protein: CASRPAGGYFNEQFF
V gene: TRBV3-1; clone size: NA; J gene: TRBJ2-7; D gene: NA; CDR3 DNA: TGTGCCAGCAGCCAAGGTTCAGGCCCCTACGAGCAGTACTTC; CDR3 protein: CASSQGSGPYEQYF
V gene: TRBV15; clone size: NA; J gene: TRBJ2-1; D gene: TRBD2; CDR3 DNA: TGTGCCACCAGCGAGAGAAGCGGGGGCTATGACAATGAGCAGTTCTTC; CDR3 protein: CATSERSGGYDNEQFF
V gene: TRBV5-1; clone size: few; J gene: TRBJ2-7; D gene: NA; CDR3 DNA: TGCGCCAGCAGCGAGGCAAGTTCGGACGAGCAGTACTTC; CDR3 protein: CASSEASSDEQYF
V gene: TRBV20-1; clone size: NA; J gene: TRBJ2-6; D gene: NA; CDR3 DNA: TGCAGTGCCCTTGATGTAAACTCTGGGGCCAACGTCCTGACTTTC; CDR3 protein: CSALDVNSGANVLTF
V gene: TRBV5-1; clone size: NA; J gene: TRBJ2-6; D gene: NA; CDR3 DNA: TGCGCCAGCAGCTTGGCTCAAGGGGCTGGGGCCAACGTCCTGACTTTC; CDR3 protein: CASSLAQGAGANVLTF
V gene: TRBV4-2; clone size: few; J gene: TRBJ2-1; D gene: NA; CDR3 DNA: TGTGCCAGCAGTCCACCCCAAGGTAATGAGCAGTTCTTC; CDR3 protein: CASSPPQGNEQFF
V gene: TRBV7-2; clone size: NA; J gene: TRBJ1-5; D gene: NA; CDR3 DNA: TGTGCCAGCAGCTTCTCCAGGCAGGTAAAATGGCGATGTAGCAATCAGCCCCAGCATTTT; CDR3 protein: CASSFSRQVKWRCSNQPQHF
V gene: TRBV20-1; clone size: few; J gene: TRBJ2-3; D gene: NA; CDR3 DNA: TGCAGTGCTAATAGCGCTGGCACAGATACGCAGTATTTT; CDR3 protein: CSANSAGTDTQYF
V gene: TRBV6-1; clone size: NA; J gene: TRBJ2-2; D gene: NA; CDR3 DNA: TGTGCCAGCAGTGTAGGCGGGGGCCCCGGGGGCGGGGAGCTGTTTTTT; CDR3 protein: CASSVGGGPGGGELFF
V gene: TRBV19; clone size: once; J gene: TRBJ2-3; D gene: NA; CDR3 DNA: TGTGCCAGTACCCTAATGGGGGGGCCCACAGATACGCAGTATTTT; CDR3 protein: CASTLMGGPTDTQYF
V gene: TRBV29-1; clone size: NA; J gene: TRBJ2-3; D gene: NA; CDR3 DNA: TGCAGCGTTGAAACGGACCAACGGAGCACAGATACGCAGTATTTT; CDR3 protein: CSVETDQRSTDTQYF
V gene: TRBV4-2; clone size: NA; J gene: TRBJ2-1; D gene: NA; CDR3 DNA: TGTGCCAGCAGCCCCCGGGGGAGTTCCAATGAGCAGTTCTTC; CDR3 protein: CASSPRGSSNEQFF
V gene: TRBV29-1; clone size: NA; J gene: TRBJ2-1; D gene: NA; CDR3 DNA: TGCAGCGTTGGGTCAACTAGCACAAAGCAGTTCTTC; CDR3 protein: CSVGSTSTKQFF
V gene: TRBV30; clone size: NA; J gene: TRBJ2-7; D gene: TRBD1; CDR3 DNA: TGTGCCTGGAGGAAGACAGGGGGCAACGAGCAGTACTTC; CDR3 protein: CAWRKTGGNEQYF
V gene: TRBV20-1; clone size: once; J gene: TRBJ2-1; D gene: NA; CDR3 DNA: TGCAGTGCGTCAAGGCCCCTGGTGCGCGAGACCCAGTTCTTC; CDR3 protein: CSASRPLVRETQFF
V gene: TRBV14; clone size: NA; J gene: TRBJ2-1; D gene: NA; CDR3 DNA: TGTGCCAGCAACGATAGGGTCTACAATGAGCAGTTCTTC; CDR3 protein: CASNDRVYNEQFF
V gene: TRBV27; clone size: NA; J gene: TRBJ2-7; D gene: NA; CDR3 DNA: TGTGCCAGCAGTTCAAATAGCGAGCAGTACTTC; CDR3 protein: CASSSNSEQYF
V gene: TRBV12-3/TRBV12-4; clone size: NA; J gene: TRBJ2-5; D gene: NA; CDR3 DNA: TGTGCCAGCAGTTCACGGTGGGGCGTCCAAGAGACCCAGTACTTC; CDR3 protein: CASSSRWGVQETQYF
V gene: TRBV5-1; clone size: NA; J gene: TRBJ2-5; D gene: TRBD2; CDR3 DNA: TGCGCCAGCAGTTCCTGTTGGACTAGCGGGAAAGAGACCCAGTACTTC; CDR3 protein: CASSSCWTSGKETQYF
V gene: TRBV21-1; clone size: NA; J gene: TRBJ2-4; D gene: NA; CDR3 DNA: TGTGCCAGCAGGTCGGAGCAGTACTTC; CDR3 protein: CASRSEQYF
V gene: TRBV6-2/TRBV6-3; clone size: NA; J gene: TRBJ2-1; D gene: NA; CDR3 DNA: TGTGCCAGCAGGAGACCAGCGGGCCTCCACTCCCACAATGAGCAGTTCTTC; CDR3 protein: CASRRPAGLHSHNEQFF
V gene: TRBV20-1; clone size: NA; J gene: TRBJ2-7; D gene: TRBD2; CDR3 DNA: TGCAGTGCTAGTACTAGCGGACCCGCCTACGAGCAGTACTTC; CDR3 protein: CSASTSGPAYEQYF
V gene: TRBV27; clone size: NA; J gene: TRBJ2-1; D gene: NA; CDR3 DNA: TGTGCCAGCAGTTTATCGAGTTACTCCTACAATGAGCAGTTCTTC; CDR3 protein: CASSLSSYSYNEQFF